The clone carrying this TCR beta chain was counted only a few times. The data derive from a study of CD8 T cells in Susac syndrome. V dropped 4 bases and J dropped 0 bases, with 9 bases sitting between them. Per germline, CDR1 KGHSH and CDR2 LQKENI. This CDR3 has 14 amino acids. Roughly 0.45 to 1 ug RNA was reverse transcribed with random hexamers. TCRdb re-derived calls from the immunoSEQ multiplex PCR reads in MiXCR, one entry per CDR3 protein. The sample has 200,000 or so distinct CDR3 sequences; 90% to 96% are singletons. Material for sequencing was CD4+ T cells from PBMCs. The rearrangement joins TRBV18 to TRBJ1-1; a possible D gene is TRBD1 (6 bases). This TCR was recovered from a human donor with Susac syndrome. In DNA, the CDR3 is TGTGCCAGCTCACGGACAGACTTGAACACTGAAGCTTTCTTT. Its protein product is CASSRTDLNTEAFF.